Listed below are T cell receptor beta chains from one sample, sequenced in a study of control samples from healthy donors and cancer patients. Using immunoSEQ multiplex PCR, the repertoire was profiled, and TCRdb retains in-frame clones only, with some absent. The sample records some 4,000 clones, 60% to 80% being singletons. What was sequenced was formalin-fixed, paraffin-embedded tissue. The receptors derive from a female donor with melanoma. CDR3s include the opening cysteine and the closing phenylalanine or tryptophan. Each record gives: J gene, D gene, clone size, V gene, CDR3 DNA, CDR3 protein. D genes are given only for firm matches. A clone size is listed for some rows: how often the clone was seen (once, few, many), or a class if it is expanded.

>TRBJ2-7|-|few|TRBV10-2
TGCGCCAGCAGGCATGACAGGGGAGGGGGTCGCGAGCAGTACTTC
CASRHDRGGGREQYF
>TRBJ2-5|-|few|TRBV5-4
TGTGCCAGCAGCTTGTTGGCAGGGGGGAACCAAGAGACCCAGTACTTC
CASSLLAGGNQETQYF
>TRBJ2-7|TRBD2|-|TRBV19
TGTGCCAGTAGTCTAGCGGGGGGCTCCTACGAGCAGTACTTC
CASSLAGGSYEQYF
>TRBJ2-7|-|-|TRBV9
TGTGCCAGCAGCGTAGAGGGTACTGCCTACGAGCAGTACTTC
CASSVEGTAYEQYF
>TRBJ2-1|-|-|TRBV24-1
TGTGCCAGAGAGGGGGGGCATGGGGATGAGCAGTTCTTC
CAREGGHGDEQFF
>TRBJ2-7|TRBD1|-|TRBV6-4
TGTGCCAGCAGTGACTGGTGGGACAGGAGTCCCTACGAGCAGTACTTC
CASSDWWDRSPYEQYF
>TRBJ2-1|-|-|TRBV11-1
TGTGCCAGCAGCTTTCTGGATGAGCAGTTCTTC
CASSFLDEQFF
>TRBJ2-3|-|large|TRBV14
TGTGCCAGCAGCCAAGGAGGCACAGATACGCAGTATTTT
CASSQGGTDTQYF
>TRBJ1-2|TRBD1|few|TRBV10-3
TGTGCCATCGGACAGGGGGCGCCGGGTTATGGCTACACCTTC
CAIGQGAPGYGYTF
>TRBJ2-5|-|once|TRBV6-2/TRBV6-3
TGTGCCAGCAGTTATATTTCTCGGGCAGAGATCCAAGAGACCCAGTACTTC
CASSYISRAEIQETQYF
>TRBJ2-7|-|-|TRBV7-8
TGTGCCAGCAGCCCCCGGCCAACGGAGCAGTACTTC
CASSPRPTEQYF
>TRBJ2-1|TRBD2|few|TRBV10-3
TGTGCCATCAGCCGGCGGGAGGAGGGGTACAATGAGCAGTTCTTC
CAISRREEGYNEQFF
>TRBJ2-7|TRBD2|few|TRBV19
TGTGCCAGTAGTCCAAATTGGGGACTAGATTGGGCCGAGCAGTACTTC
CASSPNWGLDWAEQYF
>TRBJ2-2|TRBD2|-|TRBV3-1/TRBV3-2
TGTGCCAGCAGCCAAGGCGGGAGCCCGGACACCGGGGAGCTGTTTTTT
CASSQGGSPDTGELFF
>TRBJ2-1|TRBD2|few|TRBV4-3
TGCGCCAGCAGCCCCGGAGGACGCGGACTAGAAGGTGAGCAGTTCTTC
CASSPGGRGLEGEQFF
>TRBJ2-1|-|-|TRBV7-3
TGTGCCAGCAGCTCCGGACTGCGGTCACATAGTGAGCAGTTCTTC
CASSSGLRSHSEQFF
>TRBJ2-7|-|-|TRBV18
TGTGCCAGCTCACCACTTTTAGTATTGGACCCTTACGAGCAGTACTTC
CASSPLLVLDPYEQYF
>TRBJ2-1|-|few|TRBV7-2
TGTGCCAGCAGCTTAGAAGCGAACTACAATGAGCAGTTCTTC
CASSLEANYNEQFF
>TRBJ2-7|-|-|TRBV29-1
TGCAGCGTTGAAGGCCCACAGTCCTACGAGCAGTACTTC
CSVEGPQSYEQYF
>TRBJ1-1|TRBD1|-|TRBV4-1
TGCGCCACAAGGAGGGGACAGATGAACACTGAAGCTTTCTTT
CATRRGQMNTEAFF
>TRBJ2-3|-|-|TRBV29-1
TGCAGCGTTGCCCCAGCCAGCGTTTCAGATACGCAGTATTTT
CSVAPASVSDTQYF
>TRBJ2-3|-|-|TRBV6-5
TGTGCCAGCAGGACCCTAGCGCTCACAGATACGCAGTATTTT
CASRTLALTDTQYF
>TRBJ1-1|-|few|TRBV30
TGTGCCTGGGACCTAGTGTGGTCTGAAGCTTTCTTT
CAWDLVWSEAFF
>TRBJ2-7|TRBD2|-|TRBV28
TGTGCCAGCAGCCCCGGGACAACTAGCGGAGGCTACGAGCAGTACTTC
CASSPGTTSGGYEQYF
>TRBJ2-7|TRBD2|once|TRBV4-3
TGCGCCAGCAGCCAAGAGGCCGGACTAGCGTCCGAGCAGTACTTC
CASSQEAGLASEQYF
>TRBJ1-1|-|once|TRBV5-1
TGCGCCAGCAGCCCGACGATGAACACTGAAGCTTTCTTT
CASSPTMNTEAFF
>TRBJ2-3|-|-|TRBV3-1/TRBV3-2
TGTGCCAGCAGCCAAGGGTGGGGTAATGGGAATACGCAGTATTTT
CASSQGWGNGNTQYF
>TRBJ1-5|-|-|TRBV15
TGTGCCACCAGCAGAGCGGGGAGTGCGCCCCAGCATTTT
CATSRAGSAPQHF
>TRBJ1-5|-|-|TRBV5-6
TGTGCCAGCAGCCAGGCCAGGGTTATCAATCAGCCCCAGCATTTT
CASSQARVINQPQHF
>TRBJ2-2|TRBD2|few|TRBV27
TGTGCCAGCAGTGGAATAGCGGGACACACCGGGGAGCTGTTTTTT
CASSGIAGHTGELFF
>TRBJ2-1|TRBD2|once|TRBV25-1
TGTGCCAGCAAGACTAGCGGGTGGAATGAGCAGTTCTTC
CASKTSGWNEQFF
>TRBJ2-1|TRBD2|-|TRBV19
TGTGCCAGTAGTCTTAGCGGGACCCTTTACAATGAGCAGTTCTTC
CASSLSGTLYNEQFF
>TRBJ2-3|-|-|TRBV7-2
TGTGCCAGCAGCCTCGGACGGAACTCAGATACGCAGTATTTT
CASSLGRNSDTQYF
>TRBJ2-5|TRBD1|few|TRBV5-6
TGTGCCAGCAGCTGGGTCACAGGGGGTGCCAGGGTCCAGTACTTC
CASSWVTGGARVQYF
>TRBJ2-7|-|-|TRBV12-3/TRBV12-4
TGTGCCAGCAAGATAGCCTACGAGCAGTACTTC
CASKIAYEQYF
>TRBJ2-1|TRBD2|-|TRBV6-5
TGTGCCAGCAGCTTCCTAGCGGGAGGGTACAATGAGCAGTTCTTC
CASSFLAGGYNEQFF
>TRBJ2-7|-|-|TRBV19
TGTGCCAGTAGCTCAGGCTCCTACGAGCAGTACTTC
CASSSGSYEQYF
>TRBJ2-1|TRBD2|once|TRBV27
TGTGCCAGCAGTTCGGGGACTAGCGGGAAAAATGAGCAGTTCTTC
CASSSGTSGKNEQFF
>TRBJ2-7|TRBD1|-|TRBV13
TGTGCCAGCAGCTTAGGACAGGGGTTTGGCGAGCAGTACTTC
CASSLGQGFGEQYF
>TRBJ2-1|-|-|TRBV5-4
TGTGCCAGCAGCTCCCGACACCTTAACAATGAGCAGTTCTTC
CASSSRHLNNEQFF
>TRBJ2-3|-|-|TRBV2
TGTGCCAGCGTGTTTCAGGGAGGCACAGATACGCAGTATTTT
CASVFQGGTDTQYF
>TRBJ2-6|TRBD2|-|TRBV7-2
TGTGCCAGCAGCTTGACTAGCGTCAACTCTGGGGCCAACGTCCTGACTTTC
CASSLTSVNSGANVLTF
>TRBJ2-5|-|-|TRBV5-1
TGCGCCAGCAGTCCCTCAGGGTCTCGGGAGACCCAGTACTTC
CASSPSGSRETQYF
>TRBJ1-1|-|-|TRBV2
TGTGCCAGCAGATTCAATCTTGAAGCTTTCTTT
CASRFNLEAFF
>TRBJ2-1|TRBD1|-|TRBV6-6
TGTGCCAGCAGTTACTTGGGACAGGGGATGAATGAGCAGTTCTTC
CASSYLGQGMNEQFF
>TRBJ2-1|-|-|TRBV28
TGTGCCAGCAGTTTAGGTTCTAGGGGAAACAATGAGCAGTTCTTC
CASSLGSRGNNEQFF
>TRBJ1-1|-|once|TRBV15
TGTGCCACCAGCAGAGCAGGGTTGGCTGAAGCTTTCTTT
CATSRAGLAEAFF
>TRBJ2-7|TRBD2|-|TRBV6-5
TGTGCCAGCAGATTAGCGGGAGCCTACGAGCAGTACTTC
CASRLAGAYEQYF
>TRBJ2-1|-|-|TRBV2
TGTGCCATATCTTCCGCCGGGTATGAGCAGTTCTTC
CAISSAGYEQFF
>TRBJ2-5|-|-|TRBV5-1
TGCGCCAGCAGCTTGGTCGCGGCCCCGGGAGAGACCCAGTACTTC
CASSLVAAPGETQYF
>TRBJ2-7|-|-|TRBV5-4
TGTGCCAGCAGCTTGGTGACAGGTCGGTCCTACGAGCAGTACTTC
CASSLVTGRSYEQYF
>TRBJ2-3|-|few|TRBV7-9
TGTGCCAGCAGCCTTGACGGGAGTGGGACAGATACGCAGTATTTT
CASSLDGSGTDTQYF
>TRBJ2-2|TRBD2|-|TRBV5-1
TGCGCCAGCAGCTTGGGAGGGAGGGCCGGCACCGGGGAGCTGTTTTTT
CASSLGGRAGTGELFF